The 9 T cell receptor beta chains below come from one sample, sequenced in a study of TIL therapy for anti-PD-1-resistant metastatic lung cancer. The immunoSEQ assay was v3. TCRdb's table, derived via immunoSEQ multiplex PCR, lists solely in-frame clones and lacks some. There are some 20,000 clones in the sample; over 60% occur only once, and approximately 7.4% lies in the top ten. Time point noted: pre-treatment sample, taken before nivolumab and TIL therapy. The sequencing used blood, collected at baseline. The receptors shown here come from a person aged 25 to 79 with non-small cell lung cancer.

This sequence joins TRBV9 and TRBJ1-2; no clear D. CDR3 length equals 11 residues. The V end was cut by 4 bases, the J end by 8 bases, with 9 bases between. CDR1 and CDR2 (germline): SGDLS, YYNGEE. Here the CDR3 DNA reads TGTGCCAGCAGCACGGTTAACGGCTACACCTTC. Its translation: CASSTVNGYTF.

The CDR3 DNA reads TGTGCCAGCAGACTCCTCCGGGACAAAAATCAGCCCCAGCATTTT. Amino acids: CASRLLRDKNQPQHF. The genes are TRBV28 and TRBJ1-5, with a tentative D call TRBD1 (6 bases). V lost 6 bases and J lost 4, with 16 bases in between. The CDR3 spans 15 residues. Germline V gene lookup returns CDR1 MDHEN and CDR2 SYDVKM.

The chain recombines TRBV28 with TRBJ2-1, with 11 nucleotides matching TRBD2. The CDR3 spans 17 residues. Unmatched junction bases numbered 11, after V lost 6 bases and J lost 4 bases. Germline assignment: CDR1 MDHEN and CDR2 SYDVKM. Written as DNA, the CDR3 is TGTGCCAGCAGCCGGGTAGAAACTAGCGGGGGTTACAATGAGCAGTTCTTC. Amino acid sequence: CASSRVETSGGYNEQFF. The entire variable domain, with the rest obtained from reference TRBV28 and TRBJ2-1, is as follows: DVKVTQSSRYLVKRTGEKVFLECVQDMDHENMFWYRQDPGLGLRLIYFSYDVKMKEKGDIPEGYSVSREKKERFSLILESASTNQTSMYLCASSRVETSGGYNEQFFGPGTRLTVL.

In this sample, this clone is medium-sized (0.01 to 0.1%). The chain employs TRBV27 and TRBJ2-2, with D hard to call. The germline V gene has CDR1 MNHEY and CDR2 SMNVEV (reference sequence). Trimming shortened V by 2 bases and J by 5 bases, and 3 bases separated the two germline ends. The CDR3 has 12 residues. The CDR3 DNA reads TGTGCCAGCAGTTTAGGGACCGGGGAGCTGTTTTTT. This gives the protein CASSLGTGELFF.

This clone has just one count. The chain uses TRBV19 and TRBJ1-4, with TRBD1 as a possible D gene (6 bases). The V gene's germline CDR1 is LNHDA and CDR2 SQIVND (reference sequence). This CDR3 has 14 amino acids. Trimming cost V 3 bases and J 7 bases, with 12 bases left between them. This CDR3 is CASSIGGLAEKLFF. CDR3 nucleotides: TGTGCCAGTAGTATCGGGGGGCTGGCTGAAAAACTGTTTTTT.

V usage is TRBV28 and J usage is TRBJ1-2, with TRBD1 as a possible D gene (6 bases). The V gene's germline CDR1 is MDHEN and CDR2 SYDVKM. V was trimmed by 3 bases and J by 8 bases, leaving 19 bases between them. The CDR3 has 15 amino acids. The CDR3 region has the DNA TGTGCCAGCAGTTTGGGGGGGGGCGCGGGAACCGGCTACACCTTC. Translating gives CASSLGGGAGTGYTF.

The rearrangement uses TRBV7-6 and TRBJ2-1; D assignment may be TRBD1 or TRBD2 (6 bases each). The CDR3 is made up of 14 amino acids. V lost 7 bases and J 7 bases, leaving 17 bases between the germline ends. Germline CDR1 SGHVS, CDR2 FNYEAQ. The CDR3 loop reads CASTPGGAWNEQFF. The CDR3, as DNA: TGTGCCAGCACCCCCGGGGGCGCTTGGAATGAGCAGTTCTTC.

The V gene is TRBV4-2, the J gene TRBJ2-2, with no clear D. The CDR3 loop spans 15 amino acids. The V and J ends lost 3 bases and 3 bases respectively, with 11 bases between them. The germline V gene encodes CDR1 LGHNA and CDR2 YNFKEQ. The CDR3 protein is CASSHFFTDTGELFF. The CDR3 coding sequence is TGTGCCAGCAGCCATTTTTTCACTGACACCGGGGAGCTGTTTTTT.

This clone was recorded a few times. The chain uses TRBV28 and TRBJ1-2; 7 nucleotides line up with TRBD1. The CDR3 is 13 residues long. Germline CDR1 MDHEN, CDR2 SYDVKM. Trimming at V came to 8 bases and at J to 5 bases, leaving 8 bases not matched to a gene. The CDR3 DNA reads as TGTGCCAGCGGACGGGACAGCTGGTATGGCTACACCTTC. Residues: CASGRDSWYGYTF.